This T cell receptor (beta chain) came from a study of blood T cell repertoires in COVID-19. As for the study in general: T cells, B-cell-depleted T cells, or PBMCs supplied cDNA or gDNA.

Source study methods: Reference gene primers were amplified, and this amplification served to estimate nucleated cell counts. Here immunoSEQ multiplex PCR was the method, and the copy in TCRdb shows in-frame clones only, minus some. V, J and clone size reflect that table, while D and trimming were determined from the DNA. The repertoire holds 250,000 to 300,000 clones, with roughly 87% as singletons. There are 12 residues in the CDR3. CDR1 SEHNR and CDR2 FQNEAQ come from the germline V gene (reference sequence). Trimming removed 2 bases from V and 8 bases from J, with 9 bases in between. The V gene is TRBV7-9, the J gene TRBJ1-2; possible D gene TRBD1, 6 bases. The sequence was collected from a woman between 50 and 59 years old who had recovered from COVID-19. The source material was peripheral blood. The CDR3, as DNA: TGTGCCAGCAGCTTAACAGGGCAAGGCTACACCTTC. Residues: CASSLTGQGYTF.